Presented here are 17 T cell receptor beta chains from one specimen sequenced in a study of blood T cell repertoires in COVID-19 (dated by TCRdb to the early 2020s). Receptor amplification or capture employed the immunoSEQ multiplex PCR assay. This immuneACCESS table, as held by TCRdb, lists in-frame sequences with V and J called but not all clones. Of the missing ones, under half trace to an unresolved V gene in checked studies; the others have no known cause. The sample table contains 300,000 to 400,000 clones; only one count was recorded for approximately 90% of them. Approximately 10% of the sample is held by the ten biggest clonotypes. The source material was peripheral blood. These receptors originate from a man aged 25 to 40 with COVID-19, enrolled during active disease.

The chain joins TRBV7-8 to TRBJ2-1, with D tentatively TRBD2 (5 bases). Trimming cost V 2 bases and J 0 bases, with 11 bases left between them. Per the germline V gene, CDR1 is SGHVS and CDR2 is FQNEAQ. The CDR3 contains 16 residues. As DNA, the CDR3 is TGTGCCAGCAGCTTAACGGGGAGTAGCTCCTACAATGAGCAGTTCTTC. It is translated as CASSLTGSSSYNEQFF.

The chain combines TRBV6-2 or TRBV6-3 with TRBJ2-7; D gene ambiguous. CDR1 and CDR2 (germline): MNHEY, SVGEGT. The germline V and J ends were trimmed by 2 bases and 0 bases, with 8 bases remaining between them. This CDR3 is built from 14 residues. CDR3 bases: TGTGCCAGCAGTTACGCAGATTTCTCCTACGAGCAGTACTTC. This gives the protein CASSYADFSYEQYF.

This clone was seen only a few times. The identical CDR3 is also encoded by other nucleotide sequences in the sample. The chain links TRBV12-3 or TRBV12-4 to TRBJ1-1, with unresolved D. CDR3 size: 11 residues. Trimming left V 1 base short and J 11 bases short, with 8 bases between. The CDR3 bases are TGTGCCAGCAGTTTAGGTCGAGGGGCTTTCTTT. It is translated as CASSLGRGAFF.

V is TRBV6-5 and J is TRBJ1-5; D is perhaps TRBD1 (6 bases). Trimming removed 6 bases at V and 4 bases at J, with 10 bases between. Germline V gene lookup returns CDR1 MNHEY and CDR2 SVGAGI. This CDR3 has 13 residues. CDR3 protein: CASRKTGNQPQHF. The DNA for the CDR3 is TGTGCCAGCAGAAAGACAGGAAATCAGCCCCAGCATTTT.

The chain is built from TRBV19 and TRBJ1-1, with D uncertain. The CDR3 loop spans 14 amino acids. Trimming removed 6 bases from V and 1 base from J, with 12 bases in between. Germline assignment: CDR1 LNHDA and CDR2 SQIVND (reference sequence). The CDR3 sequence is CASRRSTANTEAFF. In DNA form, the CDR3 reads TGTGCCAGTAGAAGAAGCACAGCGAACACTGAAGCTTTCTTT.

This clone occurred once. The gene calls are TRBV11-2 and TRBJ1-1, with 8 bases matching TRBD1. The germline V gene encodes CDR1 SGHAT and CDR2 FQNNGV. This CDR3 comprises 16 residues. The trim removed 6 bases at V and 1 base at J, leaving 10 bases unmatched. The CDR3 reads CASRPITGGRNTEAFF. CDR3 nucleotide sequence: TGTGCCAGCAGGCCCATTACAGGGGGTCGGAACACTGAAGCTTTCTTT.

The CDR3 region has the DNA TGTGCCACCTCCCCCGGGAAAGATACGCAGTATTTT. It is translated as CATSPGKDTQYF. J is TRBJ2-3 and V is TRBV15, with a tentative D call TRBD2 (5 bases). Germline CDR1 reads LNHNV; CDR2 reads YYDKDF (reference sequence). The length of the CDR3 is 12 residues. Trimming left V 8 bases short and J 5 bases short, with 11 bases between.

This chain connects TRBV30 to TRBJ2-1, with D possibly TRBD2 on 6 matching bases. CDR1 and CDR2 (germline): GTSNPN, SVGIG (reference sequence). The CDR3 length is 15 residues. V lost 4 bases, J lost 7 bases, and 20 bases lay in between. The CDR3 DNA reads TGTGCCTGGAACTCAGGCGGGAAAGGGACGAATGAGCAGTTCTTC. It is translated as CAWNSGGKGTNEQFF.

This chain uses TRBV2 with TRBJ2-5; 8 bases are shared with TRBD1. Looked up from germline, CDR1 is SNHLY and CDR2 is FYNNEI. V trimming: 6 bases; J trimming: 4 bases; junction bases outside the gene matches: 4. CDR3 length equals 13 residues. CDR3 residues: CASSQGASETQYF. The CDR3 nucleotides are TGTGCCAGCAGCCAGGGGGCATCAGAGACCCAGTACTTC.

The V and J genes are TRBV27 and TRBJ2-5; 7 bases align to TRBD2. The V gene end was trimmed by 6 bases and the J gene end by 2 bases; junction bases not matched to a gene: 12. Germline lookup yields CDR1 MNHEY and CDR2 SMNVEV (reference sequence). The CDR3 runs 16 residues. In nucleotides, the CDR3 is TGTGCCAGCAGCCCACGGACTAGATGGGGGCAAGAGACCCAGTACTTC. It yields the protein CASSPRTRWGQETQYF.

This clone was detected only a few times. The CDR3 protein is CASREGLAGGNEQFF. As DNA, the CDR3 is TGTGCCAGCAGGGAGGGACTAGCGGGAGGAAATGAGCAGTTCTTC. The chain is built from TRBV2 and TRBJ2-1; 15 bases fit TRBD2. Trimming at V came to 6 bases and at J to 7 bases, leaving 4 bases not matched to a gene. Germline V gives CDR1 SNHLY, CDR2 FYNNEI. There are 15 residues in the CDR3.

The chain has TRBV29-1 and TRBJ1-1; TRBD1 might be the D (5 bases). Trimming shortened V by 3 bases and J by 0 bases, and 8 bases separated the two germline ends. Germline-derived CDR1 and CDR2 are SQVTM and ANQGSEA. This CDR3 spans 13 amino acids. CDR3 residues: CSVDPGMNTEAFF. CDR3 nucleotides: TGCAGCGTTGACCCAGGGATGAACACTGAAGCTTTCTTT.

V is TRBV19 and J is TRBJ1-1; 9 bases match TRBD1. With V trimmed by 1 base and J by 5 bases, 8 bases remained unmatched. The CDR3 covers 16 residues. CDR1 is LNHDA and CDR2 is SQIVND in the germline V gene (reference sequence). CDR3 DNA: TGTGCCAGTAGTATAGTTGAGACAGGGGGGCGGACTGAAGCTTTCTTT. Translated, it gives CASSIVETGGRTEAFF.

The chain links TRBV6-4 to TRBJ1-4; maybe TRBD1 (5 bases). The CDR3 loop spans 12 amino acids. Germline CDR1 reads MRHNA; CDR2 reads SNTAGT. With 3 bases removed from V and 10 bases from J, the gap between germline ends came to 9 bases. The CDR3 loop is CASSDLGGKLFF. DNA for the CDR3: TGTGCCAGCAGTGATTTGGGGGGAAAACTGTTTTTT.

The chain joins TRBV3-1 (or the pseudogene TRBV3-2) to TRBJ1-5; maybe TRBD1 (5 bases). V was pared by 0 bases and J by 9 bases, with 6 bases between. CDR3 size: 12 residues. Germline V lookup: CDR1 LGHDT, CDR2 YNNKEL (reference sequence). CDR3 region: CASSQEGGPQHF. CDR3 sequence (DNA): TGTGCCAGCAGCCAAGAGGGGGGGCCCCAGCATTTT.

The V gene is TRBV5-5, the J gene TRBJ2-1; D may be TRBD2 (7 bases). The CDR3 contains 17 residues. CDR1 and CDR2 from the germline V gene are SGHKS and YYEKEE (reference sequence). Trimming cost V 0 bases and J 3 bases, with 16 bases left between them. CDR3 coding DNA: TGTGCCAGCAGCTTGGACCCGAGGGGGGGCTTCTACAATGAGCAGTTCTTC. It codes for CASSLDPRGGFYNEQFF.

The V gene is TRBV10-3, the J gene TRBJ2-5; D remains ambiguous. CDR1 ENHRY and CDR2 SYGVKD come from the germline V gene. This CDR3 is 14 amino acids long. Trimming pared 1 base from V and 5 bases from J, leaving 11 bases between. CDR3 protein: CAISEFPLAETQYF. The CDR3 DNA reads TGTGCCATCAGTGAGTTCCCTCTCGCGGAGACCCAGTACTTC.